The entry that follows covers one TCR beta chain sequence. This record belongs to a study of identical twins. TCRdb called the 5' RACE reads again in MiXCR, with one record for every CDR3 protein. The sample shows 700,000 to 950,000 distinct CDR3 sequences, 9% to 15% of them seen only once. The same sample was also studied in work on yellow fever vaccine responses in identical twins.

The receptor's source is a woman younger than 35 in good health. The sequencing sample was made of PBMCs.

The CDR3 DNA sequence: TGTGCCAGCAGCCCACGACAGCAAAACTATGGCTACACCTTC. Encoded protein: CASSPRQQNYGYTF. The rearrangement links TRBV9 to TRBJ1-2; D perhaps matches TRBD1 (5 bases). CDR1 and CDR2 from the germline V gene are SGDLS and YYNGEE. The ends were cut back, 4 bases at V and 2 bases at J, with 12 bases in the middle. The CDR3 loop spans 14 amino acids.